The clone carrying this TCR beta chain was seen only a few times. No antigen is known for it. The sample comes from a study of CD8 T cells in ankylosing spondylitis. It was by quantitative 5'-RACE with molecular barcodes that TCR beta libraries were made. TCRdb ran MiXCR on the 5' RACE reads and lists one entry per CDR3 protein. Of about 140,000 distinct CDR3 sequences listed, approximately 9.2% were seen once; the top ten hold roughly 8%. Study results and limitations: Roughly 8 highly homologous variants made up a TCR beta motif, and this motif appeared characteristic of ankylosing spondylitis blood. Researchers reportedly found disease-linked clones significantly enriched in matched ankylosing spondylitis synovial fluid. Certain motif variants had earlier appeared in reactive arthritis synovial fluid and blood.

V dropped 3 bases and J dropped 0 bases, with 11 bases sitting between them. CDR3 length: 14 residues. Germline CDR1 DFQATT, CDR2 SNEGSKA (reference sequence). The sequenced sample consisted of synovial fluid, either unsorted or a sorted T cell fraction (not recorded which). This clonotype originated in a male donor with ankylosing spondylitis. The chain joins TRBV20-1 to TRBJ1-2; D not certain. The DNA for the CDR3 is TGCAGTGCTAGTTTTACAGTGTCTAACTATGGCTACACCTTC. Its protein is CSASFTVSNYGYTF.